This T cell receptor (beta chain) was captured by sequencing in a study of CD8+ T cells in alopecia areata. Study at large: For 6 to 18 months, tofacitinib was taken, and 6 months off drug followed. Affected scalp percentage determined the severity score of treated patients.

RNA, once extracted, was reverse transcribed into cDNA for use as the sequencing template. The repertoire was sequenced with immunoSEQ multiplex PCR; TCRdb's copy has only in-frame clones and lacks some. The table includes 150,000 to 200,000 clones, around half detected once. Germline values: CDR1 SGHRS, CDR2 YFSETQ. Trimming left V 4 bases short and J 0 bases short, with 13 bases between. The CDR3 totals 15 residues. General study findings and limits: Clonality in the scalp and expanded CD8+ clones ranked among the top 100 were significantly decreased by tofacitinib.

Treatment in this sample: oral pan-JAK inhibitor, 5-10 mg twice daily. Alopecia areata patients provided lesional scalp punch biopsies and peripheral blood, both collected for the study. This clone was seen a handful of times. Its antigen is undetermined. The chain has TRBV5-1 and TRBJ1-1, with TRBD1 as a possible D gene (5 bases). This material consisted of CD8+ T cells sorted from blood, taken at week 24, from a patient treated with tofacitinib. The TCR comes from a human donor with alopecia areata. CDR3 nucleotides: TGCGCCAGCAGCCTATCCGGGGCGGTGAACACTGAAGCTTTCTTT. Translated, it gives CASSLSGAVNTEAFF.